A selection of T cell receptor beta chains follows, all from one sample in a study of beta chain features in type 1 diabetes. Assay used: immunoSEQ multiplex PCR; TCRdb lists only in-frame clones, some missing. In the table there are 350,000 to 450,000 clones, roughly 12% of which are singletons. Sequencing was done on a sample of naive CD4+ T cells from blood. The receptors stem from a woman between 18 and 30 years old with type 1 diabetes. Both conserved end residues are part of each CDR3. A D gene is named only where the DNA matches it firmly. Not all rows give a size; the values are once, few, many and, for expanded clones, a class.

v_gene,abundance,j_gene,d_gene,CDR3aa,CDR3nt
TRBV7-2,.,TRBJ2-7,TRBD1,CASSLETGSPYEQYF,TGTGCCAGCAGCTTAGAGACAGGGAGTCCCTACGAGCAGTACTTC
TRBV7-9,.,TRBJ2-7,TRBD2,CASSATSGGNYEQYF,TGTGCCAGCAGCGCGACTAGCGGGGGAAACTACGAGCAGTACTTC
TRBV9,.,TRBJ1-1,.,CASSLSGESMNTEAFF,TGTGCCAGCAGCCTAAGTGGGGAGTCGATGAACACTGAAGCTTTCTTT
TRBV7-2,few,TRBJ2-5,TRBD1,CASSSRTAGGLGTQYF,TGTGCCAGCAGCTCCAGGACGGCAGGGGGTTTAGGGACCCAGTACTTC
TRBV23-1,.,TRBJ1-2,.,CASSQTSGGYYGYTF,TGCGCCAGCAGTCAAACGAGCGGGGGCTACTATGGCTACACCTTC
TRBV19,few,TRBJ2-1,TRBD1,CASSSTGGGFSYNEQFF,TGTGCCAGTAGTTCCACAGGGGGCGGCTTCTCCTACAATGAGCAGTTCTTC
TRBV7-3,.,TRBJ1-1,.,CASSHNPGDTEAFF,TGTGCCAGCAGCCACAATCCAGGGGACACTGAAGCTTTCTTT
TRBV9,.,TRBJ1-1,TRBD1,CASSVDGTGGTEAFF,TGTGCCAGCAGCGTAGATGGTACAGGGGGGACTGAAGCTTTCTTT
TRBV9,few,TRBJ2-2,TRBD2,CASSPQSSGGLNTGELFF,TGTGCCAGCAGCCCCCAGTCTAGCGGGGGCCTGAACACCGGGGAGCTGTTTTTT
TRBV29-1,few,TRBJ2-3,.,CSVDGQGTQYF,TGCAGCGTTGATGGGCAGGGCACGCAGTATTTT
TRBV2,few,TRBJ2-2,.,CASRAENTGELFF,TGTGCCAGCAGGGCTGAGAACACCGGGGAGCTGTTTTTT
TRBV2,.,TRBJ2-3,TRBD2,CASSLAGRDTQYF,TGTGCCAGCAGCCTAGCGGGAAGGGATACGCAGTATTTT
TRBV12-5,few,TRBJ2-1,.,CASAQGVSYNEQFF,TGTGCTAGTGCCCAAGGGGTCTCCTACAATGAGCAGTTCTTC
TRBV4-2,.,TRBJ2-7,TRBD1,CASRPRQGPYEQYF,TGTGCCAGCAGACCAAGACAGGGGCCCTACGAGCAGTACTTC
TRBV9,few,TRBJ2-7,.,CASSGGPGEQYF,TGTGCCAGCAGCGGTGGGCCCGGCGAGCAGTACTTC
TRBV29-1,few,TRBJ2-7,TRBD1,CSAGTGWYEQYF,TGCAGCGCTGGGACAGGATGGTACGAGCAGTACTTC
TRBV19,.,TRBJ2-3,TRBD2,CASRRKRLAGGRDTQYF,TGTGCCAGTAGACGAAAACGACTAGCGGGAGGGCGAGATACGCAGTATTTT
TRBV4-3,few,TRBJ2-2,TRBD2,CASSPAGANTGELFF,TGCGCCAGCAGCCCAGCGGGGGCGAACACCGGGGAGCTGTTTTTT
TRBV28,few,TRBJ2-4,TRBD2,CASSLGGSSGDIQYF,TGTGCCAGCAGTTTAGGCGGGAGTAGTGGGGACATTCAGTACTTC
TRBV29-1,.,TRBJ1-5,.,CSVEDSGQPQHF,TGCAGCGTTGAAGATTCAGGGCAGCCCCAGCATTTT